This T cell receptor beta chain appears in the sequencing data of a study of identical twins. This clonotype appeared many times. CDR1 DFQATT and CDR2 SNEGSKA come from the germline V gene (reference sequence). V lost 7 bases and J lost 3, with 13 bases in between. This CDR3 has 12 residues. TCRdb re-analysed the 5' RACE reads in MiXCR, keeping a single row per CDR3 protein. Among about 150,000 distinct CDR3 sequences listed, around 3.5% were seen once. The source of this sequence is a man aged 18 to 30 in good health. The sequencing sample was made of memory T cells sorted from blood. The chain uses TRBV20-1 and TRBJ2-7; possible D gene TRBD2, 5 bases. The chain's CDR3 is CSGTSTSYEQYF. CDR3 nucleotides: TGCAGTGGGACTTCAACGAGCTACGAGCAGTACTTC.